The rows below give T cell receptor beta chains drawn from one sample of a study of Ad26.COV2.S vaccination and SARS-CoV-2 variants. Profiled with immunoSEQ multiplex PCR; TCRdb holds only in-frame clones, not every one. The data contain around 340,000 clones, approximately 90% of them seen just once; the ten biggest clones take up 5.5% to 7%. Sequencing was performed on peripheral blood, taken in a trial of Ad26.COV2.S vaccine versus placebo. These receptors all stem from a person between 18 and 59 years old who received the Ad26.COV2.S COVID-19 vaccine or a placebo. Both conserved end residues are part of each CDR3. The D gene is left open where the match is weak. Clone size is stated in some rows and not others, as once, few, many or a class when expanded.

d_call | j_call | clone_size | v_call | cdr3_length | cdr3_nt | cdr3_aa
- | TRBJ2-5 | - | TRBV7-3 | 15 | TGTGCCAGCAGCTTAACGGGTCAACCGCTGAGGGCCCAGTACTTC | CASSLTGQPLRAQYF
- | TRBJ1-1 | once | TRBV4-3 | 19 | TGCGCCAGCAGCCAAGAGCCCCTTACATCCGGGACACTGAACACTGAAGCTTTCTTT | CASSQEPLTSGTLNTEAFF
TRBD2 | TRBJ2-1 | few | TRBV6-6 | 16 | TGTGCCAGCAGTTACGAGTTCTGGGGGGGGAACAATGAGCAGTTCTTC | CASSYEFWGGNNEQFF
- | TRBJ2-2 | - | TRBV4-3 | 15 | TGCGCCAGCAGCCAAGAACTAGCTAACACCGGGGAGCTGTTTTTT | CASSQELANTGELFF
- | TRBJ2-5 | - | TRBV3-1/TRBV3-2 | 13 | TGTGCCAGCAGCTTAGGGCCTGAAGAGACCCAGTACTTC | CASSLGPEETQYF
- | TRBJ1-5 | - | TRBV19 | 16 | TGTGCCAGTAGGGCAGGCGGATATAGCGGCAATCAGCCCCAGCATTTT | CASRAGGYSGNQPQHF
- | TRBJ1-3 | - | TRBV28 | 15 | TGTGCCAGCAGTCCCGGGACGGACATGAGAAGCACCATATATTTT | CASSPGTDMRSTIYF
- | TRBJ2-7 | - | TRBV6-2/TRBV6-3 | 12 | TGTGCCAGCAGTAGGACAGTCTACGAGCAGTACTTC | CASSRTVYEQYF
TRBD1 | TRBJ1-1 | - | TRBV30 | 13 | TGTGCCTGGACAGGGGGCGCTTACGCTGAAGCTTTCTTT | CAWTGGAYAEAFF
- | TRBJ2-1 | - | TRBV7-9 | 14 | TGTGCCAGCAGCTTAGCGATCTCCTACAATGAGCAGTTCTTC | CASSLAISYNEQFF
TRBD2 | TRBJ2-3 | - | TRBV6-2/TRBV6-3 | 15 | TGTGCCAGCAGTGATCCTGGACTAGCAACAGATACGCAGTATTTT | CASSDPGLATDTQYF
- | TRBJ1-5 | - | TRBV13 | 13 | TGTGCCAGCAGCCTGGGAGACATAGAGCCCCAGCATTTT | CASSLGDIEPQHF
- | TRBJ2-7 | - | TRBV14 | 13 | TGTGCCAGCAGCCAAGGCGTAGTATACGAGCAGTACTTC | CASSQGVVYEQYF
- | TRBJ2-2 | - | TRBV9 | 14 | TGTGCCAGCAGGACCTCGGGTTACACCGGGGAGCTGTTTTTT | CASRTSGYTGELFF
- | TRBJ2-5 | - | TRBV7-2 | 16 | TGTGCCAGCAGCCCCGGGACTGGAAGGGTCTTAAAGACCCAGTACTTC | CASSPGTGRVLKTQYF
TRBD2 | TRBJ2-1 | once | TRBV4-3 | 19 | TGCGCCAGCAGCCAAGATCCCAGCGGGGGCTTGAGCTCCTACAATGAGCAGTTCTTC | CASSQDPSGGLSSYNEQFF
- | TRBJ2-7 | once | TRBV6-2/TRBV6-3 | 15 | TGTGCCAGCAGTCGCGACCCGCCTACGGTTTTTGAGCAGTACTTC | CASSRDPPTVFEQYF
TRBD2 | TRBJ2-7 | - | TRBV19 | 14 | TGTGCCAGTAGTACTAGCGGGACGAACTACGAGCAGTACTTC | CASSTSGTNYEQYF
- | TRBJ2-7 | - | TRBV7-3 | 13 | TGTGCCAGCAGCCCCGGGACTTTCTACGAGCAGTACTTC | CASSPGTFYEQYF
TRBD2 | TRBJ2-1 | - | TRBV10-2 | 15 | TGCGCCAGCACTCCTCCGGGACTAGCTTACAATGAGCAGTTCTTC | CASTPPGLAYNEQFF
- | TRBJ1-5 | - | TRBV7-3 | 17 | TGTGCCAGCAGCTTAACGGCTGGGGGTATCTCCAATCAGCCCCAGCATTTT | CASSLTAGGISNQPQHF
- | TRBJ2-1 | - | TRBV29-1 | 11 | TGCAGCGTTCTACGGGGAAATGAGCAGTTCTTC | CSVLRGNEQFF
- | TRBJ2-3 | - | TRBV6-5 | 15 | TGTGCCAGCAGTTACAATTTGGGGGAAGTAGATACGCAGTATTTT | CASSYNLGEVDTQYF
TRBD1 | TRBJ1-6 | - | TRBV6-5 | 15 | TGTGCCAGCAGCCTGACAGGGTCCTATAATTCACCCCTCCACTTT | CASSLTGSYNSPLHF
- | TRBJ1-1 | - | TRBV30 | 12 | TGTGCCTGTAGTGTCATGAACACTGAAGCTTTCTTT | CACSVMNTEAFF